This TCR beta chain emerged from a study of blood T cell repertoires in COVID-19. Study in general: Researchers got acute and convalescent COVID-19 samples from the United States, Italy and Spain. Sample material is recorded as cDNA or gDNA derived from T cells, B-cell-depleted T cells, or PBMCs.

Original analysis: How many nucleated cells were present was estimated from reference gene primer amplification. The method was immunoSEQ multiplex PCR; TCRdb's version includes in-frame clones alone and lacks a portion of them. D and trimming come from the DNA, and the V and J calls and clone size come from that table. The sample has 45,000 to 50,000 clones, more than 70% seen once; the top ten hold 5.9%. This receptor was identified in a woman aged 60-70 years with acute or convalescent COVID-19. Sequencing used peripheral blood.

CDR3 residues: CASSVQGVYGYTF. The CDR3 DNA is TGTGCCAGCAGCGTACAGGGGGTGTATGGCTACACCTTC. The chain carries TRBV7-9 and TRBJ1-2; TRBD1 matches 8 bases. In germline, CDR1 is SEHNR, CDR2 FQNEAQ (reference sequence). V lost 5 bases, J lost 5 bases, and 4 bases stayed unmatched. This CDR3 is 13 amino acids long.